The 15 T cell receptor beta chains below all came from one sample that was sequenced in a study of blood T cells in healthy people across ages. The second PCR ran about 6 to 11 cycles with a sample-barcoded 5' primer and J-beta primers. Each CDR3 protein gets one entry after TCRdb re-called the 5' RACE reads with MiXCR. The table shows 1.4 million or so distinct CDR3 sequences, with approximately 39% occurring only once. The sequenced sample was blood. These receptors all stem from a woman under 30 in good health.

J is TRBJ2-3 and V is TRBV6-5; a possible D gene is TRBD1 (6 bases). CDR3 length: 15 residues. The germline V gene has CDR1 MNHEY and CDR2 SVGAGI. V was pared by 3 bases and J by 3 bases, with 13 bases between. This CDR3 is CASSYKGGGTDTQYF. The CDR3 DNA is TGTGCCAGCAGTTATAAAGGGGGTGGTACAGATACGCAGTATTTT.

The chain joins TRBV2 to TRBJ1-1; D remains ambiguous. Germline values: CDR1 SNHLY, CDR2 FYNNEI. The CDR3 is 13 residues long. V lost 7 bases and J lost 0, with 9 bases in between. The CDR3 nucleotides are TGTGCCAGCACAGAACAAATGAACACTGAAGCTTTCTTT. Amino acids: CASTEQMNTEAFF.

This clonotype came up a few times. The chain joins TRBV7-2 to TRBJ2-2; D possibly corresponds to TRBD2 (7 bases). Germline V gene lookup returns CDR1 SGHTA and CDR2 FQGNSA. V was clipped by 5 bases and J by 6 bases, with 19 bases between them. There are 16 residues in the CDR3. DNA for the CDR3: TGTGCCAGCAGCGACAGGACTAGAGCCTTTCCCGGGGAGCTGTTTTTT. Its protein is CASSDRTRAFPGELFF.

This clonotype was seen a handful of times. J is TRBJ1-2 and V is TRBV7-2, with D perhaps TRBD1 (6 bases). The ends were cut back, 1 base at V and 4 bases at J, with 16 bases in the middle. This CDR3 is built from 16 residues. From germline, CDR1 is SGHTA and CDR2 FQGNSA. DNA of the CDR3: TGTGCCAGCAGCTTAGATTTTCAGGGGAGTGCCTATGGCTACACCTTC. As protein: CASSLDFQGSAYGYTF.

The genes are TRBV11-2 and TRBJ2-7; 7 bases are a match to TRBD2. The CDR3 consists of 15 residues. Germline CDR1 SGHAT, CDR2 FQNNGV. The ends lost 1 base at V and 7 bases at J; junction bases unmatched: 10. The CDR3 nucleotides are TGTGCCAGCAGCTTAGCGGCGCGGGGGTTCAATGAGCAGTACTTC. It encodes CASSLAARGFNEQYF.

J is TRBJ2-5 and V is TRBV4-1; 8 bases line up with TRBD1. The better agreement between TRBJ2-7 and the DNA end casts doubt on the J call. CDR1 is MGHRA, CDR2 YSYEKL, per germline. This CDR3 spans 16 amino acids. For the CDR3, the DNA is TGCGCCAGCAGCCAAGTTGACTTGGACAGGGTCCACGAGCAGTACTTC. Encoded protein: CASSQVDLDRVHEQYF.

A note on this clonotype: A far larger clone is off by one base, so a read error is likely. CDR3 coding DNA: TGTGCCAGCAGCTTGGACAGGGGAAACGATGGCTACACCTTC. Translation: CASSLDRGNDGYTF. The chain recombines TRBV7-2 with TRBJ1-2, with 9 bases fitting TRBD1. CDR1 is SGHTA, CDR2 FQGNSA, per germline. V lost 3 bases and J lost 6; bases outside the gene matches: 5. The CDR3 loop spans 14 amino acids.

This clonotype was seen many times. The J gene is TRBJ2-1, the V gene TRBV30; the D is unclear. The CDR3 sequence is 13 residues long. Germline V CDR1 and CDR2: GTSNPN, SVGIG (reference sequence). V was trimmed by 3 bases and J by 12 bases, leaving 18 bases between them. CDR3 in amino acids: CAWRNPLPGVQFF. CDR3 bases: TGTGCCTGGAGGAACCCGTTACCCGGAGTGCAGTTCTTC.

This clonotype was detected only a few times. The V call is TRBV20-1, the J call TRBJ1-1; no firm D call. Germline CDR1 reads DFQATT; CDR2 reads SNEGSKA (reference sequence). Trimming stripped 3 bases from V and 0 bases from J, with 5 bases between. This CDR3 contains 12 residues. As DNA, the CDR3 is TGCAGTGCTAGTAGGATGAACACTGAAGCTTTCTTT. Protein sequence: CSASRMNTEAFF.

The CDR3 DNA sequence: TGTGCCAGCAGTAGGTCGCGGGAGGGCCCCTACAATGAGCAGTTCTTC. This encodes CASSRSREGPYNEQFF. The V call is TRBV21-1, the J call TRBJ2-1; the D call in the table, TRBD1, was not verified against the DNA. TRBV21-1 is labeled a pseudogene. This CDR3 is built from 16 residues.

V and J are TRBV11-2 and TRBJ2-1; 10 bases line up with TRBD2. With 7 bases clipped from V and 2 bases from J, the junction kept 5 bases outside the gene matches. CDR1 and CDR2 from the germline V gene are SGHAT and FQNNGV. The CDR3 totals 15 residues. The CDR3 DNA follows: TGTGCCAGCACCAGGACTAGCGGCACCTACAATGAGCAGTTCTTC. Its translation is CASTRTSGTYNEQFF.

The CDR3 DNA reads TGTGCCAGCAGCTTAGAGGGGGACTGGTACAATGAGCAGTACTTC. This translates into CASSLEGDWYNEQYF. The chain recombines TRBV7-9 with TRBJ2-1, with D perhaps matching TRBD1 or TRBD2 (6 bases each). The tail of the sequence fits TRBJ2-7 better, so the J call may be wrong. CDR1 is SEHNR, CDR2 FQNEAQ, per germline (reference sequence). The CDR3 is 15 residues long.

This clonotype has more than one count but fewer than ten. The genes are TRBV6-5 and TRBJ2-7; D is unresolved. The ends were cut back, 4 bases at V and 5 bases at J, with 18 bases in the middle. Germline V lookup: CDR1 MNHEY, CDR2 SVGAGI. The CDR3 has 15 amino acids. In DNA, the CDR3 is TGTGCCAGCAGTTCGACCTTAGGCAGTGGCAACGAGCAGTACTTC. It translates to CASSSTLGSGNEQYF.

The chain uses TRBV21-1 and TRBJ2-2; the table's D call TRBD1 went unverified against the DNA. TRBV21-1 is reported as a pseudogene. CDR3 length: 18 amino acids. CDR3 protein: CASSSTPKGASFTGELFF. The CDR3 region has the DNA TGTGCCAGCAGCTCCACACCAAAGGGGGCAAGTTTCACCGGGGAGCTGTTTTTT.

V and J are TRBV12-3 or TRBV12-4 and TRBJ2-7, with D uncertain. The length of the CDR3 is 13 residues. V lost 8 bases to trimming and J lost 1 base, with 12 bases between them. CDR3 sequence reads: CASGVLGSYEQYF. In nucleotides, the CDR3 is TGTGCCAGCGGCGTCCTTGGTTCCTACGAGCAGTACTTC.